These 27 T cell receptor beta chains originate from one sample sequenced in a study of immune evolution from preneoplasia to lung adenocarcinoma. Sequencing used immunoSEQ multiplex PCR; TCRdb keeps in-frame clones, though not all of them. The sample lists more than 2,500 clones; 88% were seen once. Material: FFPE invasive lung adenocarcinoma tissue. These receptors originate from a person aged 65-85 years with invasive lung adenocarcinoma.

This chain links TRBV19 with TRBJ2-5; D might be TRBD2 (5 bases). The CDR3 length is 14 residues. Trimming left V 1 base short and J 4 bases short, with 10 bases between. Germline V CDR1 and CDR2: LNHDA, SQIVND (reference sequence). CDR3 DNA sequence: TGTGCCAGTAGTATAGCGGGGTTGACAGAGACCCAGTACTTC. Protein sequence: CASSIAGLTETQYF.

The chain uses TRBV9 and TRBJ2-3, with 8 bases aligning to TRBD2. V trimming: 3 bases; J trimming: 2 bases; junction bases outside the gene matches: 8. Germline CDR1 is SGDLS and CDR2 is YYNGEE. This CDR3 spans 16 amino acids. The CDR3 coding sequence is TGTGCCAGCAGCGCCCTTAGCGGGGAGGCCACAGATACGCAGTATTTT. Protein product: CASSALSGEATDTQYF.

The gene calls are TRBV29-1 and TRBJ2-7; TRBD2 matches 11 bases. Germline CDR1 reads SQVTM; CDR2 reads ANQGSEA. J was trimmed by 0 bases and V by 8 bases; bases with no gene match: 6. This CDR3 comprises 14 residues. The CDR3 bases are TGCAGCATCCCTAGCGGGAGGCCCTCCTACGAGCAGTACTTC. This translates into CSIPSGRPSYEQYF.

V is TRBV7-3 and J is TRBJ1-1; 9 nucleotides match TRBD1. With V trimmed by 6 bases and J by 11 bases, 22 bases remained unmatched. Germline CDR1 SGHTA, CDR2 FQGTGA. The CDR3 is 17 residues long. The CDR3 bases are TGTGCCAGCAGACCCAGAGGGGGACAGGGAGAATGGGGTAAGGCTTTCTTT. This codes for CASRPRGGQGEWGKAFF.

This clone was detected a few times. The V call is TRBV6-5, the J call TRBJ2-5, with 7 nucleotides matching TRBD2. Germline assignment: CDR1 MNHEY and CDR2 SVGAGI. The V and J ends lost 8 bases and 5 bases, in that order; junction bases with no gene match: 8. This CDR3 is 13 amino acids long. CDR3 nucleotide sequence: TGTGCCAGCGGTCAGGCGGGAGCGGAGACCCAGTACTTC. Encoded protein: CASGQAGAETQYF.

This clone turned up a few times. J is TRBJ2-7 and V is TRBV29-1; D possibly corresponds to TRBD1 (6 bases). Trimming stripped 1 base from V and 1 base from J, with 8 bases between. Germline CDR1 SQVTM, CDR2 ANQGSEA. This CDR3 region has 13 residues. The CDR3, as DNA: TGCAGCGTTGAAGGACAGGAGTCCTACGAGCAGTACTTC. The encoded protein is CSVEGQESYEQYF.

The chain carries TRBV4-1 and TRBJ2-5; D might be TRBD2 (7 bases). The V end was cut by 0 bases, the J end by 5 bases, with 19 bases between. The CDR3 is 17 residues long. Germline CDR1 and CDR2: MGHRA and YSYEKL. The DNA of the CDR3 is TGCGCCAGCAGCCAAGAACGCGGGGGTATAAGGGGGGAGACCCAGTACTTC. This translates into CASSQERGGIRGETQYF.

The gene calls are TRBV10-3 and TRBJ2-3; TRBD2 matches at 9 bases. This CDR3 has 14 amino acids. Germline assignment: CDR1 ENHRY and CDR2 SYGVKD. J gave up 8 bases and V 6 bases, and 9 bases lay outside the gene matches. The CDR3 nucleotides read TGTGCCATCAGCCCACCTAGCGGGGACCCTACGCAGTATTTT. It codes for CAISPPSGDPTQYF.

The J gene is TRBJ1-5, the V gene TRBV6-6, with unresolved D. Germline values: CDR1 MNHNY, CDR2 SVGAGI (reference sequence). The CDR3 runs 13 residues. Trimming shortened V by 10 bases and J by 0 bases, and 10 bases separated the two germline ends. CDR3 sequence reads: CAISDHSNQPQHF. CDR3 DNA: TGTGCCATATCAGATCATAGCAATCAGCCCCAGCATTTT.

This clone appeared once. The genes are TRBV5-1 and TRBJ2-7; 10 positions match TRBD1. The germline CDR1 and CDR2 sequences are SGHRS and YFSETQ. Trimming removed 3 bases from V and 0 bases from J; junction bases left unmatched: 6. The length of the CDR3 is 16 residues. CDR3 DNA sequence: TGCGCCAGCAGCTCGGGACAGGGGCGCAGCTCCTACGAGCAGTACTTC. As protein: CASSSGQGRSSYEQYF.

The chain has TRBV14 and TRBJ2-1; 8 bases fit TRBD1. CDR1 and CDR2 (germline): SGHDN, FVKESK. The trim removed 1 base at V and 6 bases at J, leaving 5 bases unmatched. This CDR3 has 15 amino acids. The CDR3 bases are TGTGCCAGCAGCCAAGGACAGGGGTGGGGCAATGAGCAGTTCTTC. It codes for CASSQGQGWGNEQFF.

The rearrangement joins TRBV10-2 to TRBJ2-7; TRBD1 aligns across 11 bases. Trimming cost V 4 bases and J 6 bases; bases outside gene matches: 2. This CDR3 spans 13 amino acids. Germline V CDR1 and CDR2: WSHSY, SAAADI. CDR3 sequence (DNA): TGCGCCAGCAGTGGGACAGGGGGCGTCGAGCAGTACTTC. Translation gives CASSGTGGVEQYF.

The rearrangement joins TRBV4-1 to TRBJ2-1, with TRBD2 matching 12 bases. The J segment lost 4 bases and the V segment lost 5 bases, leaving 3 bases of the junction unmatched. The germline CDR1 and CDR2 sequences are MGHRA and YSYEKL. This CDR3 has 15 amino acids. CDR3 bases: TGCGCCAGCAGCGAGCTAGCGGGGGGGTACAATGAGCAGTTCTTC. Residues: CASSELAGGYNEQFF.

This clone has only one observation. The chain recombines TRBV9 with TRBJ1-2, with 10 bases matching TRBD1. CDR1 and CDR2 (germline): SGDLS, YYNGEE. This CDR3 is 19 amino acids long. J lost 3 bases, V lost 1 base, and 15 bases had no gene match. The CDR3 loop is CASSVHRGGQGFLDYGYTF. CDR3 DNA sequence: TGTGCCAGCAGCGTACATCGAGGGGGACAGGGGTTTTTGGACTATGGCTACACCTTC.

The J gene is TRBJ2-5, the V gene TRBV6-4; D gene uncertain. From germline, CDR1 is MRHNA and CDR2 SNTAGT. This CDR3 spans 13 amino acids. V gave up 2 bases and J gave up 5 bases, with 9 bases separating them. The CDR3 loop reads CASSDAVGETQYF. The CDR3 nucleotides read TGTGCCAGCAGTGACGCGGTCGGCGAGACCCAGTACTTC.

The chain couples TRBV19 to TRBJ1-1, with 8 nucleotides matching TRBD1. V lost 9 bases to trimming and J lost 2 bases; unmatched junction nucleotides: 11. CDR3 length: 15 residues. Germline V gene lookup returns CDR1 LNHDA and CDR2 SQIVND (reference sequence). This CDR3 is CASLSLDRANTEAFF. In DNA form, the CDR3 reads TGTGCCAGCCTATCCTTGGACAGGGCTAACACTGAAGCTTTCTTT.

The chain couples TRBV6-1 to TRBJ2-1; 11 nucleotides agree with TRBD2. Germline lookup yields CDR1 MNHNS and CDR2 SASEGT. The CDR3 has 18 amino acids. V gave up 2 bases and J gave up 8 bases; unmatched junction bases: 14. In DNA form, the CDR3 reads TGTGCCAGCAGTGAACCCCTAGCGGGGGGTCCTGGGGGCGATGAGCAGTTCTTC. This encodes CASSEPLAGGPGGDEQFF.

With regard to this clone: The germline gene is not matched at one end of the junction; a read error may be the cause. The chain carries TRBV7-7 and TRBJ2-5; D unresolved. The CDR3 sequence is 16 residues long. Germline loops: CDR1 SSHAT, CDR2 FNYEAQ (reference sequence). This CDR3 is CASSAGTLLGLETQYF. The CDR3 coding sequence is TGTGCTAGCAGCGCTGGAACCTTACTCGGGTTGGAGACCCAGTACTTC.

The chain couples TRBV29-1 to TRBJ2-7; TRBD1 matches at 9 bases. The germline V gene encodes CDR1 SQVTM and CDR2 ANQGSEA. This CDR3 has 13 residues. J gave up 4 bases and V 5 bases, and 6 bases lay outside the gene matches. The CDR3, as DNA: TGCAGCGTTTCACAGGGGGCTGAATACGAGCAGTACTTC. It specifies CSVSQGAEYEQYF.

The chain links TRBV6-5 to TRBJ2-7, with D perhaps TRBD2 (6 bases). The CDR3 has 11 residues. V was cut by 5 bases and J by 6 bases, with 8 bases left in between. The germline V gene has CDR1 MNHEY and CDR2 SVGAGI. CDR3 protein: CASSLGGEQYF. The CDR3 DNA follows: TGTGCCAGCAGTCTGGGGGGCGAGCAGTACTTC.

The chain is built from TRBV7-3 and TRBJ2-6; tentatively, D is TRBD1 or TRBD2 (6 bases each). This CDR3 is 18 amino acids long. The V gene lost 2 bases and the J gene lost 4 bases, with 18 bases spanning the gap. CDR1 and CDR2 (germline): SGHTA, FQGTGA. DNA for the CDR3: TGTGCCAGCAGCTTACGCGCTTCGGGGGCAACAGGGGCCAACGTCCTGACTTTC. Protein: CASSLRASGATGANVLTF.

The V and J genes are TRBV19 and TRBJ1-4; tentative D call: TRBD1 (5 bases). Per germline, CDR1 LNHDA and CDR2 SQIVND (reference sequence). The length of the CDR3 is 14 residues. Trimming removed 6 bases from V and 1 base from J, with 9 bases in between. The CDR3 nucleotides are TGTGCCAGTAGGAAAACAGGAACTAATGAAAAACTGTTTTTT. It yields the protein CASRKTGTNEKLFF.

The chain carries TRBV30 and TRBJ2-5; TRBD1 is a possible D gene (7 bases). The CDR3 consists of 14 residues. Per germline, CDR1 GTSNPN and CDR2 SVGIG (reference sequence). V lost 6 bases to trimming and J lost 9 bases, with 23 bases between them. The CDR3 protein is CACTITGVGGPQYF. CDR3 DNA: TGTGCCTGCACTATCACAGGGGTCGGGGGTCCCCAGTACTTC.

This clone was seen only once. This chain links TRBV4-2 with TRBJ1-6; tentatively, D is TRBD1 (6 bases). This CDR3 region has 15 residues. Germline V lookup: CDR1 LGHNA, CDR2 YNFKEQ. The ends were cut back, 0 bases at V and 7 bases at J, with 10 bases in the middle. The CDR3 reads CASSQDAGANSPLHF. The CDR3 DNA reads as TGTGCCAGCAGCCAAGATGCAGGGGCCAATTCACCCCTCCACTTT.

The chain combines TRBV7-2 with TRBJ2-6, with D maybe TRBD1 (5 bases). V lost 5 bases, J lost 2 bases, and 13 bases lay in between. Looked up from germline, CDR1 is SGHTA and CDR2 is FQGNSA. The CDR3 totals 16 residues. CDR3 in amino acids: CASSRDRIAGANVLTF. DNA of the CDR3: TGTGCCAGCAGCCGCGACAGAATTGCTGGGGCCAACGTCCTGACTTTC.

The chain combines TRBV6-6 with TRBJ1-2; 9 bases line up with TRBD1. J gave up 7 bases and V 4 bases, and 7 bases lay outside the gene matches. The CDR3 sequence is 14 residues long. The germline V gene encodes CDR1 MNHNY and CDR2 SVGAGI (reference sequence). For the CDR3, the DNA is TGTGCCAGCAGTTCCCGGGACAGGGATAGTGGCTACACCTTC. The encoded protein is CASSSRDRDSGYTF.

The chain carries TRBV18 and TRBJ2-7; a weak D match, TRBD1 (5 bases). V was pared by 2 bases and J by 0 bases, with 11 bases between. This CDR3 contains 15 residues. The germline gives CDR1 KGHSH, CDR2 LQKENI. DNA for the CDR3: TGTGCCAGCTCACCATCACGACAGAGCTCCTACGAGCAGTACTTC. Protein: CASSPSRQSSYEQYF.